The 17 T cell receptor beta chains presented below share a single source sample, sequenced in a study of cytomegalovirus exposure and HLA in healthy donors. The PCR contained 60 Vbeta and 13 Jbeta primers. Repertoires were generated with immunoSEQ multiplex PCR, while TCRdb's copy carries only in-frame clones and drops some. The sample holds roughly 130,000 clones; 80% to 90% are singletons and the top ten take over 4.5%. The specimen sequenced was PBMCs. Receptors originate from a woman in her thirties or forties in good health and CMV-seropositive.

There are a few counts of this clone. This chain joins TRBV7-8 and TRBJ1-1, with 7 positions matching TRBD1. Germline V gene lookup returns CDR1 SGHVS and CDR2 FQNEAQ. With V trimmed by 2 bases and J by 0 bases, 3 bases remained unmatched. The CDR3 runs to 15 residues. The CDR3 spells CASSLTGTVNTEAFF. CDR3 DNA: TGTGCCAGCAGCTTAACAGGGACAGTGAACACTGAAGCTTTCTTT.

The chain is built from TRBV4-3 and TRBJ1-1; D gene ambiguous. V was cut by 0 bases and J by 2 bases, with 10 bases left in between. Germline CDR1 reads LGHNA; CDR2 reads YSLEER. This CDR3 is 15 amino acids long. This chain's CDR3 is CASSQDYGGNTEAFF. DNA for the CDR3: TGCGCCAGCAGCCAAGATTACGGAGGTAACACTGAAGCTTTCTTT.

CDR3 sequence (DNA): TGTGCCAGCAGGGAATGGGACAGGGGTCGGGAGACCCAGTACTTC. It encodes CASREWDRGRETQYF. The chain joins TRBV6-1 to TRBJ2-5; 10 nucleotides align to TRBD1. V shed 6 bases, J shed 5 bases, and the junction held 9 bases outside the gene matches. CDR3 length: 15 residues. Germline V gene lookup returns CDR1 MNHNS and CDR2 SASEGT.

The chain carries TRBV5-1 and TRBJ2-1; 9 bases match TRBD2. This CDR3 is 14 amino acids long. CDR1 is SGHRS and CDR2 is YFSETQ in the germline V gene. V gave up 3 bases and J gave up 8 bases; unmatched junction bases: 6. The CDR3 DNA reads as TGCGCCAGCAGCTCAGGACTAGCGATCGATGAGCAGTTCTTC. It is translated as CASSSGLAIDEQFF.

This clone appeared once. The chain couples TRBV30 to TRBJ1-1; D is ambiguous. V lost 0 bases and J lost 4, with 9 bases in between. Germline lookup yields CDR1 GTSNPN and CDR2 SVGIG (reference sequence). This CDR3 is built from 13 residues. The CDR3 is CAWSVLGGTEAFF. CDR3 coding DNA: TGTGCCTGGAGTGTACTGGGAGGCACTGAAGCTTTCTTT.

The J gene is TRBJ1-6, the V gene TRBV5-1, with 8 bases lining up with TRBD1. The V gene end was trimmed by 4 bases and the J gene end by 7 bases; junction bases not matched to a gene: 7. The CDR3 contains 15 residues. Per germline, CDR1 SGHRS and CDR2 YFSETQ. The CDR3 bases are TGCGCCAGCAGCGAAGAGACAGGGGTGAATTCACCCCTCCACTTT. Translated: CASSEETGVNSPLHF.

The chain uses TRBV5-4 and TRBJ2-5; D gene ambiguous. The CDR3 runs to 14 residues. V dropped 4 bases and J dropped 1 base, with 11 bases sitting between them. Germline CDR1 and CDR2: SGHNT and YYREEE (reference sequence). The CDR3 region is CASSNEALQETQYF. The CDR3 bases are TGTGCCAGCAGCAACGAGGCACTCCAAGAGACCCAGTACTTC.

This rearrangement joins TRBV12-5 to TRBJ2-3, with 9 nucleotides matching TRBD1. Trimming took 6 bases from V and 5 from J; bases not matched to a gene: 6. CDR3 length equals 14 residues. Germline V lookup: CDR1 LGHNT, CDR2 FRNRAP. This CDR3 is CASGAGQGVDTQYF. DNA of the CDR3: TGTGCTAGTGGGGCGGGACAGGGAGTAGATACGCAGTATTTT.

The chain carries TRBV6-1 and TRBJ2-7, with 7 positions matching TRBD1. Germline-derived CDR1 and CDR2 are MNHNS and SASEGT. The CDR3 covers 13 residues. The junction had 7 bases not matched to a gene; V was cut back by 4 bases and J by 7 bases. DNA for the CDR3: TGTGCCAGCAGTGCCGGGACAGCTTGGGAGCAGTACTTC. Its translation: CASSAGTAWEQYF.

The chain has TRBV19 and TRBJ2-1, with 9 bases identical to TRBD1. Germline CDR1 LNHDA, CDR2 SQIVND (reference sequence). This CDR3 comprises 15 residues. V was pared by 7 bases and J by 6 bases, with 10 bases of the junction left unmatched. The CDR3 region has the DNA TGTGCCAGTATCGCCTCGGGACAGGGCACCAATGAGCAGTTCTTC. It translates to CASIASGQGTNEQFF.

The V call is TRBV14, the J call TRBJ1-1, with 11 nucleotides matching TRBD1. The CDR3 spans 15 residues. Trimming removed 4 bases from V and 5 bases from J; junction bases left unmatched: 6. Germline lookup yields CDR1 SGHDN and CDR2 FVKESK. The CDR3 nucleotides are TGTGCCAGCAGCCTCCTAGGGACAGGGGGTACTGAAGCTTTCTTT. Translated, it gives CASSLLGTGGTEAFF.

This clone was observed a handful of times. The chain links TRBV30 to TRBJ1-2, with 7 bases matching TRBD1. The CDR3 is made up of 13 amino acids. Germline trimming cut 0 bases from V and 7 bases from J; bases unmatched to any gene: 5. The germline CDR1 and CDR2 sequences are GTSNPN and SVGIG (reference sequence). The CDR3 spells CAWSVNRGCGYTF. The DNA for the CDR3 is TGTGCCTGGAGTGTAAACAGGGGATGTGGCTACACCTTC.

The V gene is TRBV29-1, the J gene TRBJ2-2, with 12 bases matching TRBD2. Germline V gene lookup returns CDR1 SQVTM and CDR2 ANQGSEA. This CDR3 region has 15 residues. Trimming removed 5 bases from V and 4 bases from J; junction bases left unmatched: 5. CDR3 region: CSVPGLAGLTGELFF. DNA for the CDR3: TGCAGCGTTCCGGGACTAGCGGGTCTCACCGGGGAGCTGTTTTTT.

The chain employs TRBV30 and TRBJ2-3; TRBD1 aligns across 9 bases. V was clipped by 3 bases and J by 4 bases; unmatched bases: 5. From germline, CDR1 is GTSNPN and CDR2 SVGIG (reference sequence). The CDR3 is 14 residues long. The CDR3 DNA sequence: TGTGCCTGGAGCATGACAGGGGGGGCAGATACGCAGTATTTT. This encodes CAWSMTGGADTQYF.

The CDR3 protein is CASSLVGENTGELFF. The DNA for the CDR3 is TGTGCCAGCAGCTTGGTCGGGGAGAACACCGGGGAGCTGTTTTTT. V gene TRBV5-6 combines with J gene TRBJ2-2; a possible D gene is TRBD2 (5 bases). The length of the CDR3 is 15 residues. Trimming left V 0 bases short and J 1 base short, with 7 bases between. Looked up from germline, CDR1 is SGHDT and CDR2 is YYEEEE. The complete variable domain, with remaining parts taken from reference TRBV5-6 and TRBJ2-2, reads DAGVTQSPTHLIKTRGQQVTLRCSPKSGHDTVSWYQQALGQGPQFIFQYYEEEERQRGNFPDRFSGHQFPNYSSELNVNALLLGDSALYLCASSLVGENTGELFFGEGSRLTVL.

A single count supports this clone. The chain links TRBV28 to TRBJ2-5, with 16 positions matching TRBD2. The CDR3 sequence is 20 residues long. The germline V gene has CDR1 MDHEN and CDR2 SYDVKM. Trimming at V came to 5 bases and at J to 5 bases, leaving 17 bases not matched to a gene. The CDR3 nucleotides are TGTGCCAGCAGTCGTAAACCGGGACTAGCGGGAGGGCCGGTACGGGAGACCCAGTACTTC. The encoded protein is CASSRKPGLAGGPVRETQYF.

The chain recombines TRBV9 with TRBJ2-7; 7 bases are shared with TRBD2. The CDR3 covers 15 residues. The V and J ends lost 0 bases and 3 bases, in that order; junction bases with no gene match: 6. Germline V gives CDR1 SGDLS, CDR2 YYNGEE. This CDR3 is CASSVEPSGNYEQYF. The CDR3 DNA reads TGTGCCAGCAGCGTAGAACCTAGCGGAAACTACGAGCAGTACTTC.